Sequencing of this T cell receptor (beta chain) was carried out in a study of PD-L1 blockade in urothelial cancer. Across the whole study: Across blood samples, T cells had a median count of 141,255.

TCRdb's table, derived via immunoSEQ multiplex PCR, lists solely in-frame clones and lacks some. The data show tens of thousands of clones, with more than 75% seen just once and more than 2.5% held by the top ten. The CDR3 is 15 amino acids. Germline trimming cut 10 bases from V and 9 bases from J; bases unmatched to any gene: 18. Germline CDR1 is ENHRY and CDR2 is SYGVKD. Samples were collected from each patient before treatment and during treatment. Each patient gave between 1 and 8 of them in total. The sequence derives from a man aged 65-85 years with urothelial cancer. The chain carries TRBV10-3 and TRBJ2-1; 7 bases are a match to TRBD2. The sequenced sample was PBMCs, obtained around atezolizumab (anti-PD-L1) treatment. The CDR3 region has the DNA TGTGCCACCGTCGCCAGCGGGGCTCCTGATCTTGAGCAGTTCTTC. Its translation: CATVASGAPDLEQFF.